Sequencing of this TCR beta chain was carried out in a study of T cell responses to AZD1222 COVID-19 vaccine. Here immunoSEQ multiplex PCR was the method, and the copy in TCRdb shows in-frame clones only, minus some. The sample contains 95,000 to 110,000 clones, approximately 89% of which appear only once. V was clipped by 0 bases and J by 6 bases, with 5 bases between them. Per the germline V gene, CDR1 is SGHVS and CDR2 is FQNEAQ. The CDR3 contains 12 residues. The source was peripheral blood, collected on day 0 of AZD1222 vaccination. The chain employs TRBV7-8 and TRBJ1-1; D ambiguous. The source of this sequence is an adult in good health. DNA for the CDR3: TGTGCCAGCAGCTTAGCCGGAGCTGAAGCTTTCTTT. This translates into CASSLAGAEAFF.